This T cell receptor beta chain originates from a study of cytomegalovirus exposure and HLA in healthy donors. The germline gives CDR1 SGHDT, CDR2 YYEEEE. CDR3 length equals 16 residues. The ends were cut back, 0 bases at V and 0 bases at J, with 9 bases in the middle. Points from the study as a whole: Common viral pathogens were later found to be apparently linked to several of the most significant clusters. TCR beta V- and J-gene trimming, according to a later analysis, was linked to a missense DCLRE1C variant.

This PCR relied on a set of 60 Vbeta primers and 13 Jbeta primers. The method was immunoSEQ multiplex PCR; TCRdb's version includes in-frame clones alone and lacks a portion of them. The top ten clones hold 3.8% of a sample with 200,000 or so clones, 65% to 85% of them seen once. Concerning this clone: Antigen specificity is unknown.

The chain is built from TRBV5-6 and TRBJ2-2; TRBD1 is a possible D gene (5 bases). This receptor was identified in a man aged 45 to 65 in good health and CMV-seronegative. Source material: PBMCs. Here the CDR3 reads CASSLVRRANTGELFF. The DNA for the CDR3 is TGTGCCAGCAGCTTGGTTCGCAGGGCGAACACCGGGGAGCTGTTTTTT.